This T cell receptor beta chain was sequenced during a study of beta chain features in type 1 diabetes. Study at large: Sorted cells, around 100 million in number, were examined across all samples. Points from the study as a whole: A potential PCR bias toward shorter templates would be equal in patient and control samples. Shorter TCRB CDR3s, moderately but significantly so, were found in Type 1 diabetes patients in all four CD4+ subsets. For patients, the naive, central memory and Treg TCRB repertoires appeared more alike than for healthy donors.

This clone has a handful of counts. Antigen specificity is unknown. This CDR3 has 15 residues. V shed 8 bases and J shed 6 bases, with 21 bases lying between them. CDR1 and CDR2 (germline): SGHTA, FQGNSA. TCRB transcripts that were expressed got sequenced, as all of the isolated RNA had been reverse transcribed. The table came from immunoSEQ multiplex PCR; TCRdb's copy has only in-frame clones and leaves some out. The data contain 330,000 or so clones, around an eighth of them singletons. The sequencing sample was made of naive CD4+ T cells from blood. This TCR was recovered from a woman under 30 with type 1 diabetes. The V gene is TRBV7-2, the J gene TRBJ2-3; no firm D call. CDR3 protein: CASLKTGSRGDTQYF. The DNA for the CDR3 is TGTGCCAGCTTGAAAACCGGGTCCCGCGGCGATACGCAGTATTTT.